This entry lists 29 T cell receptor beta chains sequenced from one sample in a study of blood T cells in healthy people across ages. Combining a sample-barcoded 5' primer with a J-beta primer mix, a second PCR ran for roughly 7 to 12 cycles. TCRdb called the 5' RACE reads again in MiXCR, with one record for every CDR3 protein. Of approximately 900,000 distinct CDR3 sequences in the sample, about 44% are singletons; the top ten hold around an eighth. The sample consisted of blood. The receptors were gathered from a man aged 25-40 years in good health.

Only a few counts were recorded for this clonotype. The J gene is TRBJ2-4, the V gene TRBV7-2; D possibly corresponds to TRBD1 (6 bases). The CDR3 spans 13 residues. The germline gives CDR1 SGHTA, CDR2 FQGNSA. Between the trimmed V and J ends, which lost 5 bases and 4 bases, there was a span of 9 bases. CDR3 region: CASSPGQKNIQYF. CDR3 DNA: TGTGCCAGCAGCCCAGGACAGAAAAACATTCAGTACTTC.

This clonotype turned up a few times. The gene calls are TRBV2 and TRBJ1-5; no clear D. Germline V gene lookup returns CDR1 SNHLY and CDR2 FYNNEI. CDR3 length equals 12 residues. The germline V and J ends were trimmed by 5 bases and 5 bases, with 7 bases remaining between them. This CDR3 reads CASSRRDQPQHF. CDR3 in DNA: TGTGCCAGCAGTCGTAGGGATCAGCCCCAGCATTTT.

This sequence joins TRBV3-1 and TRBJ2-3; D call uncertain. The V end was cut by 3 bases, the J end by 4 bases, with 11 bases between. The CDR3 is 14 amino acids. Germline CDR1 and CDR2: LGHDT and YNNKEL (reference sequence). The CDR3 loop reads CASSHADEADTQYF. CDR3 sequence (DNA): TGTGCCAGCAGCCATGCTGACGAGGCAGATACGCAGTATTTT.

The chain uses TRBV6-5 and TRBJ2-4, with 8 bases that match TRBD1. The DNA end is a closer match to TRBJ2-7, so the J assignment may be wrong. CDR3 length: 16 amino acids. Germline-derived CDR1 and CDR2 are MNHEY and SVGAGI. Written as DNA, the CDR3 is TGTGCCAGCAGTAACGGACAGGGTCTATTGTCCTACGAGCAGTACTTC. This translates into CASSNGQGLLSYEQYF.

As to this clonotype: At one end, the junction sequence differs from germline, possibly due to a read error. J is TRBJ2-7 and V is TRBV6-2 or TRBV6-3; D is undetermined. CDR3 length: 15 residues. The germline CDR1 and CDR2 sequences are MNHEY and SVGEGT. As DNA, the CDR3 is TGTGCCAGCAGGGATTTACCCCCAAGCTCCGACGAGCAGTACTTC. Encoded protein: CASRDLPPSSDEQYF.

At least ten counts were recorded for this clonotype. V and J are TRBV14 and TRBJ1-2; 7 bases agree with TRBD1. Germline loops: CDR1 SGHDN, CDR2 FVKESK. This CDR3 contains 15 residues. V lost 1 base and J lost 5; bases outside the gene matches: 7. The CDR3 region has the DNA TGTGCCAGCAGCCAAGCCCTAGGGACAGCTTATGGCTACACCTTC. Its protein product is CASSQALGTAYGYTF. The whole variable domain, remainder taken from reference TRBV14 and TRBJ1-2, is EAGVTQFPSHSVIEKGQTVTLRCDPISGHDNLYWYRRVMGKEIKFLLHFVKESKQDESGMPNNRFLAERTGGTYSTLKVQPAELEDSGVYFCASSQALGTAYGYTFGSGTRLTVV.

The gene calls are TRBV3-1 and TRBJ1-2; D possibly corresponds to TRBD1 (6 bases). This CDR3 comprises 14 residues. Between the trimmed V and J ends, which lost 6 bases and 4 bases, there was a span of 15 bases. Germline V gene sequence: CDR1 LGHDT, CDR2 YNNKEL (reference sequence). CDR3 in DNA: TGTGCCAGCAGTCACAGGGCAGGGAGCTATGGCTACACCTTC. Protein sequence: CASSHRAGSYGYTF.

This chain uses TRBV6-2 or TRBV6-3 with TRBJ2-7; TRBD1 aligns across 7 bases. The CDR3 runs 14 residues. Germline CDR1 reads MNHEY; CDR2 reads SVGEGT. V lost 5 bases and J lost 3; bases outside the gene matches: 7. The CDR3: CASSPDRALYEQYF. The CDR3 region has the DNA TGTGCCAGCAGTCCTGACAGGGCTCTCTACGAGCAGTACTTC.

V gene TRBV28 combines with J gene TRBJ2-1; the D call may be TRBD1 or TRBD2 (5 bases each). Germline CDR1 reads MDHEN; CDR2 reads SYDVKM. V gave up 10 bases and J gave up 13 bases, with 20 bases separating them. The CDR3 consists of 12 residues. CDR3 in amino acids: CATEGTPGGQFF. CDR3 DNA sequence: TGTGCCACCGAGGGGACCCCGGGTGGACAGTTCTTC. Full variable domain (outside the CDR3, taken from reference TRBV28 and TRBJ2-1): DVKVTQSSRYLVKRTGEKVFLECVQDMDHENMFWYRQDPGLGLRLIYFSYDVKMKEKGDIPEGYSVSREKKERFSLILESASTNQTSMYLCATEGTPGGQFFGPGTRLTVL.

The gene calls are TRBV5-1 and TRBJ2-1; 8 nucleotides match TRBD1. The trim removed 0 bases at V and 13 bases at J, leaving 12 bases unmatched. CDR3 length: 15 residues. Per germline, CDR1 SGHRS and CDR2 YFSETQ. In DNA, the CDR3 is TGCGCCAGCAGCTTGGATAAAGGACAGGGTCAGAAACAGTTCTTC. Translated, it gives CASSLDKGQGQKQFF.

Only a few counts were recorded for this clonotype. The gene calls are TRBV29-1 and TRBJ1-5, with a tentative D call TRBD1 (5 bases). CDR3 length equals 14 residues. Germline V CDR1 and CDR2: SQVTM, ANQGSEA. V lost 5 bases, J lost 0 bases, and 11 bases lay in between. The chain's CDR3 is CSVLDTYSNQPQHF. The CDR3 DNA follows: TGCAGCGTTCTGGACACTTATAGCAATCAGCCCCAGCATTTT.

V gene TRBV11-2 combines with J gene TRBJ1-1; a weak D match, TRBD1 (5 bases). V dropped 1 base and J dropped 4 bases, with 13 bases sitting between them. Per the germline V gene, CDR1 is SGHAT and CDR2 is FQNNGV. This CDR3 is built from 15 residues. The chain's CDR3 is CASSLAAGLFTEAFF. As DNA, the CDR3 is TGTGCCAGCAGCTTAGCGGCAGGGTTATTCACTGAAGCTTTCTTT.

CDR3 sequence: CASSPNYGVGEQFF. CDR3 sequence (DNA): TGCGCCAGCAGCCCCAATTACGGGGTGGGTGAGCAGTTCTTC. The rearrangement links TRBV5-1 to TRBJ2-1, with D possibly matching TRBD2 (5 bases). V gave up 4 bases and J gave up 9 bases, with 17 bases separating them. The CDR3 contains 14 residues. Germline V lookup: CDR1 SGHRS, CDR2 YFSETQ.

The chain has TRBV5-1 and TRBJ1-2, with D maybe TRBD1 (5 bases). The V end was cut by 0 bases, the J end by 7 bases, with 16 bases between. The CDR3 sequence is 15 residues long. In germline, CDR1 is SGHRS, CDR2 YFSETQ. CDR3: CASSLDGTAVFGYTF. The DNA for the CDR3 is TGCGCCAGCAGCTTGGATGGGACGGCCGTTTTTGGCTACACCTTC. Full variable domain (remainder filled in from reference TRBV5-1 and TRBJ1-2): KAGVTQTPRYLIKTRGQQVTLSCSPISGHRSVSWYQQTPGQGLQFLFEYFSETQRNKGNFPGRFSGRQFSNSRSEMNVSTLELGDSALYLCASSLDGTAVFGYTFGSGTRLTVV.

The CDR3 sequence: CSARDRMDRTETQYF. DNA for the CDR3: TGCAGTGCTAGAGATCGAATGGACCGTACCGAGACCCAGTACTTC. The J gene is TRBJ2-5, the V gene TRBV20-1, with D uncertain. V lost 0 bases and J 5 bases, leaving 16 bases between the germline ends. The CDR3 covers 15 residues. From germline, CDR1 is DFQATT and CDR2 SNEGSKA (reference sequence).

This clonotype has more than one count but fewer than ten. This chain uses TRBV6-2 or TRBV6-3 with TRBJ1-5; D not resolved. Germline assignment: CDR1 MNHEY and CDR2 SVGEGT. V was clipped by 6 bases and J by 4 bases, with 13 bases between them. The CDR3 contains 14 residues. This chain's CDR3 is CASREGSFNQPQHF. CDR3 DNA sequence: TGTGCCAGCAGGGAAGGGTCGTTTAATCAGCCCCAGCATTTT.

The chain uses TRBV7-6 and TRBJ1-5; D remains unclear. V lost 2 bases to trimming and J lost 3 bases, with 8 bases between them. The CDR3 covers 14 residues. CDR1 and CDR2 (germline): SGHVS, FNYEAQ. CDR3 nucleotides: TGTGCCAGCAGCTTATTCGGGGACAATCAGCCCCAGCATTTT. It translates to CASSLFGDNQPQHF. Filled out from reference TRBV7-6 and TRBJ1-5, the complete variable domain reads GAGVSQSPRYKVTKRGQDVALRCDPISGHVSLYWYRQALGQGPEFLTYFNYEAQQDKSGLPNDRFSAERPEGSISTLTIQRTEQRDSAMYRCASSLFGDNQPQHFGDGTRLSIL.

The rearrangement joins TRBV4-1 to TRBJ2-7, with 9 bases aligning to TRBD1. V lost 4 bases, J lost 0 bases, and 7 bases stayed unmatched. Per the germline V gene, CDR1 is MGHRA and CDR2 is YSYEKL. There are 16 residues in the CDR3. The CDR3 protein is CASSRTGTGSSYEQYF. CDR3 nucleotide sequence: TGCGCCAGCAGCCGAACCGGGACAGGGAGCTCCTACGAGCAGTACTTC.

This chain connects TRBV6-2 or TRBV6-3 to TRBJ2-2, with D uncertain. This CDR3 has 14 residues. Trimming took 6 bases from V and 1 from J, leaving 9 bases between them. The germline CDR1 and CDR2 sequences are MNHEY and SVGEGT. The CDR3 DNA follows: TGTGCCAGCAGACCCCTAAAGAACACCGGGGAGCTGTTTTTT. Its protein is CASRPLKNTGELFF.

This clonotype was counted only a few times. The chain couples TRBV20-1 to TRBJ2-7, with TRBD1 identical over 8 bases. Trimming at V came to 3 bases and at J to 4 bases, leaving 8 bases not matched to a gene. Germline-derived CDR1 and CDR2 are DFQATT and SNEGSKA (reference sequence). The CDR3 runs to 14 residues. CDR3: CSASLPRDRYEQYF. The CDR3 DNA sequence: TGCAGTGCTAGTCTCCCCCGGGACAGGTACGAGCAGTACTTC.

This sequence joins TRBV12-3 or TRBV12-4 and TRBJ2-7; D is unresolved. V gave up 8 bases and J gave up 1 base, with 12 bases separating them. There are 13 residues in the CDR3. The CDR3 region is CASSFDGSYEQYF. CDR3 bases: TGTGCCAGCTCTTTTGACGGATCCTACGAGCAGTACTTC.

This rearrangement joins TRBV29-1 to TRBJ2-1; 7 nucleotides match TRBD2. The J call may be incorrect, as the DNA end agrees better with TRBJ2-7. CDR1 and CDR2 from the germline V gene are SQVTM and ANQGSEA. The CDR3 loop spans 15 amino acids. The CDR3 loop is CSVEKSGGSYNEQYF. The CDR3 nucleotides read TGCAGCGTTGAAAAGTCGGGGGGATCCTACAATGAGCAGTACTTC.

V gene TRBV20-1 combines with J gene TRBJ1-2, with 8 bases lining up with TRBD1. Trimming cost V 3 bases and J 5 bases; bases outside gene matches: 5. Germline-derived CDR1 and CDR2 are DFQATT and SNEGSKA (reference sequence). CDR3 size: 13 residues. The CDR3: CSARKQGGYGYTF. The CDR3, as DNA: TGCAGTGCTAGGAAACAGGGGGGATATGGCTACACCTTC.

The gene calls are TRBV30 and TRBJ2-3; 8 nucleotides match TRBD1. Germline V gene lookup returns CDR1 GTSNPN and CDR2 SVGIG (reference sequence). The CDR3 totals 14 residues. J was trimmed by 4 bases and V by 3 bases; bases with no gene match: 6. In DNA, the CDR3 is TGTGCCTGGAGCACACAGGGGGGAGCAGATACGCAGTATTTT. It encodes CAWSTQGGADTQYF.

This clonotype showed up just a few times. This sequence joins TRBV5-1 and TRBJ2-1; D is undetermined. The CDR3 totals 13 residues. Germline CDR1 and CDR2: SGHRS and YFSETQ. Between the trimmed V and J ends, which lost 8 bases and 7 bases, there was a span of 16 bases. The CDR3: CARARMSRNEQFF. For the CDR3, the DNA is TGCGCCAGGGCCAGGATGTCTCGAAATGAGCAGTTCTTC.

Note on this clonotype: Its ends do not fully match the called genes, so a read error is possible. This sequence joins TRBV28 and TRBJ1-5; tentatively, D is TRBD1 (5 bases). The CDR3 length is 15 residues. The germline V gene has CDR1 MDHEN and CDR2 SYDVKM. The CDR3 is CAGSLGGERYQPQHF. DNA of the CDR3: TGTGCCGGCAGTTTGGGGGGGGAAAGGTATCAGCCCCAGCATTTT.

The chain couples TRBV4-1 to TRBJ1-2; possible D gene TRBD1, 5 bases. Trimming removed 3 bases at V and 5 bases at J, with 16 bases between. The CDR3 totals 15 residues. From germline, CDR1 is MGHRA and CDR2 YSYEKL. In nucleotides, the CDR3 is TGCGCCAGCAGCCAGTCTGTCACGCAGGGTTATGGCTACACCTTC. Encoded protein: CASSQSVTQGYGYTF.

This sequence joins TRBV7-6 and TRBJ2-7, with a weak D call TRBD1 (6 bases). Per the germline V gene, CDR1 is SGHVS and CDR2 is FNYEAQ. V lost 6 bases and J lost 1, with 16 bases in between. The CDR3 extends over 15 amino acids. CDR3 DNA: TGTGCCAGCAGTTACAACAGGGAAGATTCCTACGAGCAGTACTTC. Amino acids: CASSYNREDSYEQYF. Combining the CDR3 with reference TRBV7-6 and TRBJ2-7 gives the whole variable domain GAGVSQSPRYKVTKRGQDVALRCDPISGHVSLYWYRQALGQGPEFLTYFNYEAQQDKSGLPNDRFSAERPEGSISTLTIQRTEQRDSAMYRCASSYNREDSYEQYFGPGTRLTVT.

This clonotype showed up just once. The V gene is TRBV7-2, the J gene TRBJ2-2; TRBD2 aligns across 14 bases. J lost 8 bases, V lost 0 bases, and 11 bases had no gene match. Germline V gives CDR1 SGHTA, CDR2 FQGNSA. This CDR3 is built from 19 residues. The CDR3: CASSLARTSGRLNAGELFF. For the CDR3, the DNA is TGTGCCAGCAGCTTAGCGCGGACTAGCGGGAGGCTAAATGCGGGGGAGCTGTTTTTT.